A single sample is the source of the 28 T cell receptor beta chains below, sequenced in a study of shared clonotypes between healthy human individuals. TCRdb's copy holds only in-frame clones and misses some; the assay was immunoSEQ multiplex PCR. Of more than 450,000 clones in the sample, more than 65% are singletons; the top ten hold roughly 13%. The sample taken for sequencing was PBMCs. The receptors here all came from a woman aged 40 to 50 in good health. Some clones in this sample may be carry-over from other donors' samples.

The CDR3 DNA is TGTGCCAGCAGTTTCTCCCCTACCCACGAGCAGTACTTC. It is translated as CASSFSPTHEQYF. The genes are TRBV28 and TRBJ2-7; D is unclear. Looked up from germline, CDR1 is MDHEN and CDR2 is SYDVKM. The V end was cut by 3 bases, the J end by 5 bases, with 11 bases between. The CDR3 loop spans 13 amino acids.

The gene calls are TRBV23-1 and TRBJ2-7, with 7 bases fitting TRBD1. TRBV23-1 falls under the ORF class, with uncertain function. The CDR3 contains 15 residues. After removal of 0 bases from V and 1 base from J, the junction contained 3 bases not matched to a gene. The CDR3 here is CASSQSDRSSYEQYF. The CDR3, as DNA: TGCGCCAGCAGTCAATCGGACAGGTCTTCCTACGAGCAGTACTTC.

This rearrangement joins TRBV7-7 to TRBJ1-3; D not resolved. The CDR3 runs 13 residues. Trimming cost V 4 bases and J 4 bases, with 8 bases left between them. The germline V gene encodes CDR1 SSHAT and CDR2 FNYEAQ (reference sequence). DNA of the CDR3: TGTGCCAGCAGCTCCTCCCCAGGAAACACCATATATTTT. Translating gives CASSSSPGNTIYF.

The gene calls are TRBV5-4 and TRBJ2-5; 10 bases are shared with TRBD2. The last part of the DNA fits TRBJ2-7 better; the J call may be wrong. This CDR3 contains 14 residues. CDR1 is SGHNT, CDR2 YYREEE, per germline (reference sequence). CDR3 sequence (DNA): TGTGCCAGCAGTCGGACTAGCGGCACCTACGAGCAGTACTTC. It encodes CASSRTSGTYEQYF.

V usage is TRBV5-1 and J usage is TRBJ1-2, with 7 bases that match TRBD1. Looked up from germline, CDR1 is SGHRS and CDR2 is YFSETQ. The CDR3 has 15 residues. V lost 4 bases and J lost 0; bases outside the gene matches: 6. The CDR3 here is CASSGRTGTNYGYTF. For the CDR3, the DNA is TGCGCCAGCAGCGGGAGGACAGGAACTAACTATGGCTACACCTTC.

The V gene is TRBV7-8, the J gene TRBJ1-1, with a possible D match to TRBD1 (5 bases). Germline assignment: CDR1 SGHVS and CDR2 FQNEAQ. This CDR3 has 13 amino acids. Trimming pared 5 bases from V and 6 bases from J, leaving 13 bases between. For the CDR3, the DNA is TGTGCCAGCAGCCGCATACCGGGGGCTGAAGCTTTCTTT. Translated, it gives CASSRIPGAEAFF.

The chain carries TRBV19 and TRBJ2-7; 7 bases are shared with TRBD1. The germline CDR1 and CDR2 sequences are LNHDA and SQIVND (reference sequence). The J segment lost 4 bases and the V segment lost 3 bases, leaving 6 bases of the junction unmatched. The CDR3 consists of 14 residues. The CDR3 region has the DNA TGTGCCAGTAGTATTCTGCCAGGGGGATACGAGCAGTACTTC. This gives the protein CASSILPGGYEQYF.

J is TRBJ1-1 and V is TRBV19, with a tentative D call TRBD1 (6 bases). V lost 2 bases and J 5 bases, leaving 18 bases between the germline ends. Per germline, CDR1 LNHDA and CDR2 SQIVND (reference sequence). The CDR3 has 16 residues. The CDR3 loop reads CASSISVGQGSTEAFF. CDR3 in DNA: TGTGCCAGTAGTATAAGTGTCGGGCAGGGGAGTACTGAAGCTTTCTTT.

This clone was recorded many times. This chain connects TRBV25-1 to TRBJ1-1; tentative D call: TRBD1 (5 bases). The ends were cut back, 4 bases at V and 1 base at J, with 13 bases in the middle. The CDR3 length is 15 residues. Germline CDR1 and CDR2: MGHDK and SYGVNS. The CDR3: CASSVHGGQNTEAFF. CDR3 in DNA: TGTGCCAGCAGTGTACACGGTGGACAGAACACTGAAGCTTTCTTT.

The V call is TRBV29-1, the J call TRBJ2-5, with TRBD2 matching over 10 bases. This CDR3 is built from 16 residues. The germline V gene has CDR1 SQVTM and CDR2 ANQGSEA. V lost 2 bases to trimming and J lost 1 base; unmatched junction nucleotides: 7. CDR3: CSVETSGTYFQETQYF. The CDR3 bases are TGCAGCGTTGAAACTAGCGGGACCTATTTCCAAGAGACCCAGTACTTC.

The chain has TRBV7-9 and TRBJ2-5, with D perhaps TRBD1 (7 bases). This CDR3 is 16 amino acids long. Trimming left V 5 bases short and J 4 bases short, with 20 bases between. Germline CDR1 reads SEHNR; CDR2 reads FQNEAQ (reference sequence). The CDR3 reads CASSLIGGGVGETQYF. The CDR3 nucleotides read TGTGCCAGCAGCCTCATCGGAGGGGGCGTGGGAGAGACCCAGTACTTC.

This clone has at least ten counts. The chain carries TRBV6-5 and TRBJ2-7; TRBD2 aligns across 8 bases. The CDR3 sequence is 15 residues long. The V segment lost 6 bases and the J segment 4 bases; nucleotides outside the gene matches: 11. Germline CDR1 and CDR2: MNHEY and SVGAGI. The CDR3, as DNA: TGTGCCAGCAGCAGCACCGGGACTAGTACTTACGAGCAGTACTTC. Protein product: CASSSTGTSTYEQYF.

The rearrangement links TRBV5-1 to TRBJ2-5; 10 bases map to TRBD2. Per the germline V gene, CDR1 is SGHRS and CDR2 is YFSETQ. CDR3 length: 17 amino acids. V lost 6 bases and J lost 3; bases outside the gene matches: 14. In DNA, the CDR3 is TGCGCCAGCAACGCTAGCGGGAGTTATCCGAGAGAAGAGACCCAGTACTTC. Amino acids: CASNASGSYPREETQYF. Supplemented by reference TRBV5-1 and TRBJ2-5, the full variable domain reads KAGVTQTPRYLIKTRGQQVTLSCSPISGHRSVSWYQQTPGQGLQFLFEYFSETQRNKGNFPGRFSGRQFSNSRSEMNVSTLELGDSALYLCASNASGSYPREETQYFGPGTRLLVL.

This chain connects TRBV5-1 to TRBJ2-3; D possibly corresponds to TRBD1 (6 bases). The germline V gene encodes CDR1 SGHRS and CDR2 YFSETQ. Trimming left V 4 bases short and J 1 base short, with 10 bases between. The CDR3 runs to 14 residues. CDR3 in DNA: TGCGCCAGCAGCCGTCGACAGGGCACAGATACGCAGTATTTT. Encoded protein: CASSRRQGTDTQYF.

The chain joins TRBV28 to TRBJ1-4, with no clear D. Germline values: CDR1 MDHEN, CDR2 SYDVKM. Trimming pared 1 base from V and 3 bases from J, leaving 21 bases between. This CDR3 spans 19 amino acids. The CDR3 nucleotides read TGTGCCAGCAGTTTATCACGGGGATTATATCTTCCCTCTAATGAAAAACTGTTTTTT. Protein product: CASSLSRGLYLPSNEKLFF.

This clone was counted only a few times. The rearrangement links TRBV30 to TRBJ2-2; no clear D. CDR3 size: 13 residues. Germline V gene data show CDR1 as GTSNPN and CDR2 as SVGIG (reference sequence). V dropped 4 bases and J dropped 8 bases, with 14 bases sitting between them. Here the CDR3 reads CAWTLGEAGELFF. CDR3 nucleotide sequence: TGTGCCTGGACCCTAGGAGAGGCGGGGGAGCTGTTTTTT.

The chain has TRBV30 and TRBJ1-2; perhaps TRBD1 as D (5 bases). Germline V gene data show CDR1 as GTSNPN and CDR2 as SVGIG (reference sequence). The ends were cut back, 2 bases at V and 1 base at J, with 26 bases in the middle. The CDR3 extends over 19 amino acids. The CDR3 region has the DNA TGTGCCTGGAGTCACCTTTGGGAACTCGGGACGGTGTTTAACTATGGCTACACCTTC. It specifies CAWSHLWELGTVFNYGYTF.

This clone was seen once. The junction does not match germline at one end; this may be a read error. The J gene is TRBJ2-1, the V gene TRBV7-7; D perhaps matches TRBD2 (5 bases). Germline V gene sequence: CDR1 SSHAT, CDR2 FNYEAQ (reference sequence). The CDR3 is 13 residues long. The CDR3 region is CASSSGLYNEQFF. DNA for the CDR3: TGTGCTAGCAGCTCAGGACTGTACAATGAGCAGTTCTTC.

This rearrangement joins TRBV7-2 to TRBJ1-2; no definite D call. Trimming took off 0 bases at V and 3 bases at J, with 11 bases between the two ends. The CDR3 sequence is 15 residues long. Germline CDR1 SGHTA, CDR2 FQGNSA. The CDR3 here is CASSLARRADYGYTF. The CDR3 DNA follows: TGTGCCAGCAGCTTAGCGCGGCGGGCAGACTATGGCTACACCTTC.

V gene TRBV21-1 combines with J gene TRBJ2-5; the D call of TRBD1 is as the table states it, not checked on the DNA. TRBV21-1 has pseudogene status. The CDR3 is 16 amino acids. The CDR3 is CASSNHRDRAAETQYF. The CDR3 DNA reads TGTGCCAGCAGCAACCACCGGGACAGGGCCGCGGAGACCCAGTACTTC.

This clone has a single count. CDR3 loop: CASSLPGTGVREQYF. DNA for the CDR3: TGTGCCAGCAGCTTGCCCGGGACAGGGGTGAGGGAGCAGTACTTC. The chain recombines TRBV5-4 with TRBJ2-7; 10 nucleotides match TRBD1. The CDR3 contains 15 residues. Germline-derived CDR1 and CDR2 are SGHNT and YYREEE (reference sequence). V lost 1 base and J lost 7; bases outside the gene matches: 8. Full variable domain (remainder filled in from reference TRBV5-4 and TRBJ2-7): ETGVTQSPTHLIKTRGQQVTLRCSSQSGHNTVSWYQQALGQGPQFIFQYYREEENGRGNFPPRFSGLQFPNYSSELNVNALELDDSALYLCASSLPGTGVREQYFGPGTRLTVT.

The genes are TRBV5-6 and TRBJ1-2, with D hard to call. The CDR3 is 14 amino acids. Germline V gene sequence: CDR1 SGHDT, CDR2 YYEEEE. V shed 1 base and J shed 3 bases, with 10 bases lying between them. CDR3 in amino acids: CASSLLQSHYGYTF. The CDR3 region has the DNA TGTGCCAGCAGCTTGTTACAGTCACACTATGGCTACACCTTC.

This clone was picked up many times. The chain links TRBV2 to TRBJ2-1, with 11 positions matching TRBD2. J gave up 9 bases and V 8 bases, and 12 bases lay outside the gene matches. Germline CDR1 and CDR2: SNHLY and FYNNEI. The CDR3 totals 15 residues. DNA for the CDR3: TGTGCCAGCTCTCTGACTAGCGGGATAGAAGGTGAGCAGTTCTTC. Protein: CASSLTSGIEGEQFF.

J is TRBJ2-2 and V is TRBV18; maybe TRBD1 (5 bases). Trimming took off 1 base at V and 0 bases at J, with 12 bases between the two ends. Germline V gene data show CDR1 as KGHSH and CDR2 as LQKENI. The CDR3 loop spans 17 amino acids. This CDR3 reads CASSPLPPGTNTGELFF. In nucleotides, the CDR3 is TGTGCCAGCTCACCACTTCCCCCAGGGACGAACACCGGGGAGCTGTTTTTT.

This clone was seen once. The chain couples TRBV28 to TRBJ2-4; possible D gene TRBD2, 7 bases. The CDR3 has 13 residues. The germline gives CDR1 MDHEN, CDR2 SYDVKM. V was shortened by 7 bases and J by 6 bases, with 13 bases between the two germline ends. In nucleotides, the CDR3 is TGTGCCAGCAAGGAGGGGGGGTTAAACATTCAGTACTTC. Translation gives CASKEGGLNIQYF.

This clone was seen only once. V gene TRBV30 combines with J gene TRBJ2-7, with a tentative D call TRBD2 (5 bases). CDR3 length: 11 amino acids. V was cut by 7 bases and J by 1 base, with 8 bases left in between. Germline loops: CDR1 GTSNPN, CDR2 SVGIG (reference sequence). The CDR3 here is CAFAGSYEQYF. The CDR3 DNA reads TGTGCCTTTGCGGGTTCCTACGAGCAGTACTTC.

The CDR3: CASSSKTSGDSYNEQFF. The CDR3 DNA sequence: TGTGCCAGCAGCTCTAAGACTAGCGGAGACTCCTACAATGAGCAGTTCTTC. The genes are TRBV5-4 and TRBJ2-1; TRBD2 matches at 9 bases. The CDR3 sequence is 17 residues long. The germline CDR1 and CDR2 sequences are SGHNT and YYREEE (reference sequence). J gave up 0 bases and V 3 bases, and 7 bases lay outside the gene matches.

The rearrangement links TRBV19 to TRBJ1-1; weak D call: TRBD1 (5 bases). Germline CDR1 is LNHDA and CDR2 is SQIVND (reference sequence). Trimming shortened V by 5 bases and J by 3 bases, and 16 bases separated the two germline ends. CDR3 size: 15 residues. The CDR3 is CASSDRSIGDTEAFF. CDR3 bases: TGTGCCAGTAGTGATCGGTCCATAGGGGACACTGAAGCTTTCTTT. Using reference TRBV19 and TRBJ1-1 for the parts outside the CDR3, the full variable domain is DGGITQSPKYLFRKEGQNVTLSCEQNLNHDAMYWYRQDPGQGLRLIYYSQIVNDFQKGDIAEGYSVSREKKESFPLTVTSAQKNPTAFYLCASSDRSIGDTEAFFGQGTRLTVV.